This TCR beta chain was captured by sequencing in a study of blood T cell repertoires in COVID-19. Study at large: Sources were T cells, B-cell-depleted T cells, or PBMCs; the material itself was cDNA or gDNA.

Data came from immunoSEQ multiplex PCR; TCRdb stores just in-frame clones and leaves some out. The top ten hold just under 9.5% of the sample, which has about 280,000 clones, over 75% seen once. Losses at the gene ends were 8 bases for V and 3 bases for J; bases not matched to a gene: 5. The germline V gene has CDR1 LGHDT and CDR2 YNNKEL (reference sequence). The CDR3 covers 14 residues. The chain recombines TRBV3-1 (or the pseudogene TRBV3-2) with TRBJ1-5; 9 bases are a match to TRBD1. The source of this sequence is a man between 18 and 29 years old with active or convalescent COVID-19. The sequenced sample consisted of peripheral blood. CDR3 residues: CASGQGISNQPQHF. The CDR3 bases are TGTGCCAGCGGACAGGGGATTTCCAATCAGCCCCAGCATTTT.